The T cell receptor (beta chain) described here comes from a study of blood T cell repertoires in COVID-19 (dated by TCRdb to the early 2020s). About the study as a whole: Collaborator samples came from the United States, Italy and Spain and covered acute and convalescent phases of COVID-19. Nearly every sample came with metadata listing a de-identified subject ID, COVID-19 status, age in years and sex. The samples were drawn from the first 160 participants of the ongoing ImmuneRACE study and from 1,200 or so subjects provided by 6 global collaborators. A freely available public database, intended as a resource for researchers studying the immune response to SARS-CoV-2, is where the repertoires were released. Deeply sampled blood TCRbeta repertoires from subjects exposed to, actively infected with, or recovered from COVID-19 were included in the dataset. The prospective study material was composed of cDNA or gDNA derived from T cells, B-cell-depleted T cells, or PBMCs. HLA class I and class II types, where available, came from metadata supplied by the sample provider rather than from assay-based typing. What the authors observed across the whole study: How much clinical and demographic metadata was included differed by source and by participant, and the metadata was provided uncurated.

One collaborating source in Seattle enrolled patients during active infection and followed them longitudinally through the course of disease. Whole blood was collected in K2EDTA tubes by collaborating institutions according to the institutions' own protocols. Collaborator samples were shipped for TCRbeta analysis as frozen whole blood, isolated PBMCs, or DNA extracted from either sample type. The immunoSEQ Assay, a bias-controlled multiplex PCR, was used to amplify TCRbeta CDR3 regions from genomic DNA. The authors' analysis ran thus. The number of nucleated cells in each sample was estimated by amplification of reference gene primers within the assay. Sequence reads were collapsed and filtered to measure the absolute abundance of every unique TCRbeta CDR3 rearrangement. Productive Simpson clonality was computed per sample as the square root of Simpson's diversity index over productive rearrangements. The table comes from immuneACCESS by way of TCRdb, which keeps in-frame sequences with V and J called. Part of the clones is missing from these tables; in studies checked, under half for an unresolved V gene and the rest for unknown reasons. Clone size and V and J calls were adopted from that table, with D and trimming inferred from the DNA. The sample table contains some 140,000 clones; only one count was recorded for approximately 86% of them. Roughly 0.6% of the sample goes to the ten largest clones.

In regard to this clone: Its cognate antigen has yet to be identified. The input lacks base qualities; no much larger clone sits a single base away.

From its cysteine to its phenylalanine, the CDR3 spans 13 amino acids. Left in the record is the CDR3 DNA by itself, 39 bases read in frame from the first base. The germline V gene yields SNHLY for CDR1 and FYNNEI for CDR2. V is pared back by 11 bases and J by 11 bases, with 22 bases lying between the germline termini. Sequenced: peripheral blood. The rearranged chain carries TRBV2 and TRBJ1-5; the D segment could be TRBD1, given 6 matching bases. The sequence derives from a man aged 60 to 75 with COVID-19, enrolled during active disease. Here is the DNA: TGTGCCGGAAAACAGGGTCGGGAGGGGACCCAGCATTTT. It is translated as CAGKQGREGTQHF.